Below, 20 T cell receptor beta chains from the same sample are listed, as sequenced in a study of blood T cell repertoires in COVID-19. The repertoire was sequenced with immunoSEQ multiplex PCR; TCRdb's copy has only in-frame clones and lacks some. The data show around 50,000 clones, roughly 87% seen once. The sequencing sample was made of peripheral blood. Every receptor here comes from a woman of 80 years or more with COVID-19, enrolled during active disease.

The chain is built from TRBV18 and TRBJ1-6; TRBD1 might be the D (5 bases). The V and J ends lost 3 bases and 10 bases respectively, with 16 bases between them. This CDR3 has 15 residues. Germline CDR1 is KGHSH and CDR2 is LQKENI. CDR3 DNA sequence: TGTGCCAGCTCACCGGGTGGCGGGGGAAACTCACCCCTCCACTTT. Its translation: CASSPGGGGNSPLHF.

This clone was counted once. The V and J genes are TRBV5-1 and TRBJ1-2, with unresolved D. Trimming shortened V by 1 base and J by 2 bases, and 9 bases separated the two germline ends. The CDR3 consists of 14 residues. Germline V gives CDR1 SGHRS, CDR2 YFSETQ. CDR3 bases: TGCGCCAGCAGCTTGAAATTGGGCAACTATGGCTACACCTTC. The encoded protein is CASSLKLGNYGYTF.

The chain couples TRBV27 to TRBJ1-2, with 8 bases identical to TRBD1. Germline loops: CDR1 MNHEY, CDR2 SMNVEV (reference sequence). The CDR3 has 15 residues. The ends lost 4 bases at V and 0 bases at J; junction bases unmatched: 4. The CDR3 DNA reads TGTGCCAGCAGTTGGGCACAGGGGGCTAACTATGGCTACACCTTC. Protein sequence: CASSWAQGANYGYTF.

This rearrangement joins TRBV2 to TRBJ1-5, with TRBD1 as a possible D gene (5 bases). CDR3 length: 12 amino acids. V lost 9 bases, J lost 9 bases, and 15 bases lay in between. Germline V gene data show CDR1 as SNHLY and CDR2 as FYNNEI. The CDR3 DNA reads TGTGCCAGTTGGAAGGGGAACGGGCCCCAGCATTTT. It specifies CASWKGNGPQHF.

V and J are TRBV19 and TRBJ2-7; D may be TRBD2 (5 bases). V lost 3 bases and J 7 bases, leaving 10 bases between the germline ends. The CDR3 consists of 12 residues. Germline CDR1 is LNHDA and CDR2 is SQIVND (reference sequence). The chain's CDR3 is CASSIGRGEQYF. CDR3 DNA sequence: TGTGCCAGTAGTATTGGACGGGGAGAGCAGTACTTC.

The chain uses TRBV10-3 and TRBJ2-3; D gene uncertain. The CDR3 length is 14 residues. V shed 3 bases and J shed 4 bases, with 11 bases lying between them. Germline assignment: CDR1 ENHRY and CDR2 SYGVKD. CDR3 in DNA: TGTGCCATCAGTGACCCAGGTGTGGCAGATACGCAGTATTTT. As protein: CAISDPGVADTQYF.

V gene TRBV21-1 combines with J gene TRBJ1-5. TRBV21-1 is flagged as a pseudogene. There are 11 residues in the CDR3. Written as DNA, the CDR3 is TGTGCCAGCAGCAAATGTTCTTCGGAGCATTTT. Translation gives CASSKCSSEHF.

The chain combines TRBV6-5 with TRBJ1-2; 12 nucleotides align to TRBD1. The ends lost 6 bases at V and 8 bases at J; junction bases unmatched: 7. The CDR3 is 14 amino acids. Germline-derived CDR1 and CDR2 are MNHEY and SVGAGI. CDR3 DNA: TGTGCCAGCAGGTTGGGACAGGGGGCGGGCGGCTACACCTTC. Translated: CASRLGQGAGGYTF.

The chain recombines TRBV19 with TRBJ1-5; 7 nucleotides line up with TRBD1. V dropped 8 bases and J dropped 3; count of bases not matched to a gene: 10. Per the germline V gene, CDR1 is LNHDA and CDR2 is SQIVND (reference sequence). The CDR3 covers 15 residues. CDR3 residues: CASGGQSMINQPQHF. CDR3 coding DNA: TGTGCCAGTGGGGGACAGAGTATGATCAATCAGCCCCAGCATTTT.

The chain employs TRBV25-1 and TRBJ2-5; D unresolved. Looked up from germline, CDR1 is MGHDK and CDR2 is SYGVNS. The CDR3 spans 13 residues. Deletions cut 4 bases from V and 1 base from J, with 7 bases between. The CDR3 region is CASSAAGQETQYF. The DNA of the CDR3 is TGTGCCAGCAGTGCGGCAGGCCAAGAGACCCAGTACTTC.

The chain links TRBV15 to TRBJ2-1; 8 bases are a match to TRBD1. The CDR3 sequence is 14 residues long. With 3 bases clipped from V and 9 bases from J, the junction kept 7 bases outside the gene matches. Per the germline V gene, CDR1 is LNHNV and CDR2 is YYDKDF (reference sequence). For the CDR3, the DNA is TGTGCCACCAGCAGCCGCGGACAGGGCAGTGAGCAGTTCTTC. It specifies CATSSRGQGSEQFF.

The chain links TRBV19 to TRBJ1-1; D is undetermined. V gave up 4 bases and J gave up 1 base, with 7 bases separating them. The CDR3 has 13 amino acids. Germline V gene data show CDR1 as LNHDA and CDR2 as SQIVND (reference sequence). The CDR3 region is CASSTGWNTEAFF. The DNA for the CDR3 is TGTGCCAGTAGTACGGGATGGAACACTGAAGCTTTCTTT.

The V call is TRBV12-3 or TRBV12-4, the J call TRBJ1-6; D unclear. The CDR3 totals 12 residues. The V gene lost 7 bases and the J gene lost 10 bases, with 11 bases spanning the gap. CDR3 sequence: CASTKLESPLHF. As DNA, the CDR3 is TGTGCCAGCACCAAACTCGAATCACCCCTCCACTTT.

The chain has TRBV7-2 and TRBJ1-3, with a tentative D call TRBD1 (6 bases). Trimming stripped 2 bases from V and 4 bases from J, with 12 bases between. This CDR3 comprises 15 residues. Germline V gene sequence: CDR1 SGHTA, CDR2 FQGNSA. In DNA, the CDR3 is TGTGCCAGCAGCTTAATCAGGGGATCCGGAAACACCATATATTTT. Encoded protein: CASSLIRGSGNTIYF.

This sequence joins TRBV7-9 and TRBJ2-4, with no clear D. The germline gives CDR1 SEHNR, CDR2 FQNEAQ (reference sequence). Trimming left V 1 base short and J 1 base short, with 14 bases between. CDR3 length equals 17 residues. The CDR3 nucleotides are TGTGCCAGCAGCTTAGTCCTTGAATCGAGGGCCAAAAACATTCAGTACTTC. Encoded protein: CASSLVLESRAKNIQYF.

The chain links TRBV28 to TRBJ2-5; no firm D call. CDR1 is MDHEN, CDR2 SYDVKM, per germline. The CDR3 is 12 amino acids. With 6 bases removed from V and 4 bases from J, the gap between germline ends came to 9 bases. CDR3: CASRESGETQYF. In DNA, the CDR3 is TGTGCCAGCAGAGAATCCGGAGAGACCCAGTACTTC. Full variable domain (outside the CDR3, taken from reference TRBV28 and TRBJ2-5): DVKVTQSSRYLVKRTGEKVFLECVQDMDHENMFWYRQDPGLGLRLIYFSYDVKMKEKGDIPEGYSVSREKKERFSLILESASTNQTSMYLCASRESGETQYFGPGTRLLVL.

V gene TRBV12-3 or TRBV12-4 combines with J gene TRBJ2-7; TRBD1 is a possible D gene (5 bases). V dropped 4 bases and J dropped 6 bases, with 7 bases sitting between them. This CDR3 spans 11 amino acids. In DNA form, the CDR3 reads TGTGCCAGCAGTTCAGGGTTCGAGCAGTACTTC. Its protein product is CASSSGFEQYF.

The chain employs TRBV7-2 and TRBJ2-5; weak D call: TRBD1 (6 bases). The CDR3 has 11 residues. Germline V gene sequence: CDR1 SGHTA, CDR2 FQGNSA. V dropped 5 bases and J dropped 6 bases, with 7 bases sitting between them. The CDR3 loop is CASSQGKTQYF. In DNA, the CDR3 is TGTGCCAGCAGCCAGGGGAAGACCCAGTACTTC.

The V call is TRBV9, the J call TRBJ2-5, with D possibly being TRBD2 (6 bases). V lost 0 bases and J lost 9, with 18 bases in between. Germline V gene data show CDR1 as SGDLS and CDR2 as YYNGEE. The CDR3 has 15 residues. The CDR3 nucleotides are TGTGCCAGCAGCGTAGTGCCCGGGACTTTAGGGGCCCAGTACTTC. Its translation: CASSVVPGTLGAQYF.

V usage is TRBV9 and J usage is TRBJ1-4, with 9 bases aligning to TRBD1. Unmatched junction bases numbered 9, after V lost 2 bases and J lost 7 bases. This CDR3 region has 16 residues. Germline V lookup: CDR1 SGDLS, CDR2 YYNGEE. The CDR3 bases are TGTGCCAGCAGCGTCGGGGGACAGGGTTGGGGTGAAAAACTGTTTTTT. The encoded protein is CASSVGGQGWGEKLFF.